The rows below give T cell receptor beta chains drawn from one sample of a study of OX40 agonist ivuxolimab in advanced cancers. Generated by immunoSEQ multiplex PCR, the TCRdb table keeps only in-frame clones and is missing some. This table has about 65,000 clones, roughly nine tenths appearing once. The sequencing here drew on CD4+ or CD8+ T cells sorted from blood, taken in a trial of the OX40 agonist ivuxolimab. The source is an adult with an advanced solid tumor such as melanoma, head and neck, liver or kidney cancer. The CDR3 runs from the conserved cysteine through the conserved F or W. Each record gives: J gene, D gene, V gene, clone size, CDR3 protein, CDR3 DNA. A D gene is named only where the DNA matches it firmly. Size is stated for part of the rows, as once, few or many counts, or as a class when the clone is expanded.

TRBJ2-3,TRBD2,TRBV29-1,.,CSAETSGGTDTQYF,TGCAGCGCCGAGACTAGCGGGGGCACAGATACGCAGTATTTT
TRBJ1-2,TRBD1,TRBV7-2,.,CASSLGQGSYGYTF,TGTGCCAGCAGCTTGGGACAGGGCTCTTATGGCTACACCTTC
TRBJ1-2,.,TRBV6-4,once,CASSDTDGGRGSYTF,TGTGCCAGCAGTGACACGGACGGTGGTAGGGGCAGCTACACCTTC
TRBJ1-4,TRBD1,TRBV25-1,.,CASSEGQGPTNEKLFF,TGTGCCAGCAGTGAGGGACAGGGACCAACTAATGAAAAACTGTTTTTT
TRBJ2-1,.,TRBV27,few,CASSLRQNNEQFF,TGTGCCAGCAGTTTAAGACAGAACAATGAGCAGTTCTTC
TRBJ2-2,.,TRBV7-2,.,CASSLVGRESGELFF,TGTGCCAGCAGCTTAGTTGGAAGGGAATCCGGGGAGCTGTTTTTT
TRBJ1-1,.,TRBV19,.,CASSLIGRGYTEAFF,TGTGCCAGTAGCCTAATTGGGCGTGGGTACACTGAAGCTTTCTTT
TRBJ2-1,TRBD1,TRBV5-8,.,CASSLGSGTGDHEQFF,TGTGCCAGCAGCTTGGGTTCGGGGACAGGGGATCATGAGCAGTTCTTC
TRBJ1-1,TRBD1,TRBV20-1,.,CSADRAAFF,TGCAGTGCCGACAGGGCGGCTTTCTTT
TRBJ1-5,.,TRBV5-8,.,CASSFEQHSNQPQHF,TGTGCCAGCAGCTTTGAACAGCATAGCAATCAGCCCCAGCATTTT
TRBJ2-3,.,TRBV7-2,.,CASSLRELDTQYF,TGTGCCAGCAGCCTACGGGAGTTAGATACGCAGTATTTT
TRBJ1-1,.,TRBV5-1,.,CASSQKGEVSTEAFF,TGCGCCAGCAGCCAAAAGGGGGAGGTGTCCACTGAAGCTTTCTTT
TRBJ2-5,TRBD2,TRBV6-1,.,CASSESFSGARETQYF,TGTGCCAGCAGTGAAAGTTTTAGCGGGGCGAGAGAGACCCAGTACTTC
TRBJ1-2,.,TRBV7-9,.,CASSFTGRGGYTF,TGTGCCAGCAGCTTTACAGGGCGGGGTGGCTACACCTTC
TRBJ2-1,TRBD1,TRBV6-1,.,CASSRTGRYNEQFF,TGTGCCAGCAGTAGGACAGGGCGTTACAATGAGCAGTTCTTC
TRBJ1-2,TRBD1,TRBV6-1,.,CASSARTGYGYTF,TGTGCCAGCAGCGCGCGGACAGGCTATGGCTACACCTTC
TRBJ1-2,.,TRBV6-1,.,CASSEIGYGYTF,TGTGCCAGCAGTGAAATCGGCTATGGCTACACCTTC
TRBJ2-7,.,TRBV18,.,CASSPPGPGSYEQYF,TGTGCCAGCTCACCACCGGGGCCCGGATCCTACGAGCAGTACTTC
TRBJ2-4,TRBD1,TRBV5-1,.,CASSLEGQGRLGKNIQYF,TGCGCCAGCAGCTTGGAAGGACAGGGACGGTTAGGCAAAAACATTCAGTACTTC
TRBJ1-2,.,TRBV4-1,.,CASRGVEGYGYTF,TGCGCCAGCAGGGGGGTTGAGGGATATGGCTACACCTTC
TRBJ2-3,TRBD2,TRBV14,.,CASSQPLAGGLSDTQYF,TGTGCCAGCAGCCAACCCCTAGCGGGGGGGCTATCAGATACGCAGTATTTT
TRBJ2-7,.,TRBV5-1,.,CASSLYEQYF,TGCGCCAGCAGCTTGTACGAGCAGTACTTC
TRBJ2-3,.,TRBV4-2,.,CASSRAGGATDTQYF,TGTGCCAGCAGCCGCGCTGGGGGGGCCACAGATACGCAGTATTTT
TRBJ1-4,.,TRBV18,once,CASSPSHGGQEKLFF,TGTGCCAGCTCACCTAGTCACGGGGGGCAAGAAAAACTGTTTTTT
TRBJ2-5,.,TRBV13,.,CASSPGQQETQYF,TGTGCCAGCAGCCCAGGACAGCAAGAGACCCAGTACTTC
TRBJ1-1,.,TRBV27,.,CASSFSEGTEAFF,TGTGCCAGCAGTTTCTCAGAGGGTACTGAAGCTTTCTTT
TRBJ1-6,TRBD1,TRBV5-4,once,CASSPGQGGNSPLHF,TGTGCCAGCAGCCCCGGACAGGGTGGGAATTCACCCCTCCACTTT
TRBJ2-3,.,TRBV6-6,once,CASSYTADTQYF,TGTGCCAGCAGTTATACCGCAGATACGCAGTATTTT